The 14 T cell receptor beta chains presented below share a single source sample, sequenced in a study of blood T cell repertoires in COVID-19. TCRdb's table, derived via immunoSEQ multiplex PCR, lists solely in-frame clones and lacks some. This table has some 210,000 clones, approximately 86% appearing once. The sequenced sample was PBMCs or T cells enriched from blood (not recorded which). The receptor set was obtained from a man between 18 and 35 years old with acute COVID-19.

This chain joins TRBV11-2 and TRBJ2-7; D perhaps matches TRBD1 (6 bases). V lost 1 base and J lost 1, with 8 bases in between. This CDR3 contains 14 residues. Germline V CDR1 and CDR2: SGHAT, FQNNGV. CDR3 DNA sequence: TGTGCCAGCAGCTTAGTTGACAGGTCCTACGAGCAGTACTTC. It yields the protein CASSLVDRSYEQYF.

This chain links TRBV27 with TRBJ2-6; TRBD1 matches 8 bases. The CDR3 contains 22 residues. J was trimmed by 1 base and V by 3 bases; bases with no gene match: 20. Germline CDR1 and CDR2: MNHEY and SMNVEV (reference sequence). The CDR3 region has the DNA TGTGCCAGCAGTTTCCTATCTCCGGCAGGGGGCGGAACTTCATCTGGGGCCAACGTCCTGACTTTC. Its protein product is CASSFLSPAGGGTSSGANVLTF.

The chain has TRBV11-2 and TRBJ2-7, with TRBD1 as a possible D gene (6 bases). CDR3 length: 15 amino acids. V lost 2 bases, J lost 1 base, and 12 bases lay in between. The germline CDR1 and CDR2 sequences are SGHAT and FQNNGV. The CDR3 DNA reads TGTGCCAGCAGCTTAACACAGGGCCCATCCTACGAGCAGTACTTC. Protein: CASSLTQGPSYEQYF.

The rearrangement links TRBV24-1 to TRBJ2-2; D perhaps matches TRBD2 (6 bases). V lost 2 bases and J 1 base, leaving 16 bases between the germline ends. The CDR3 spans 18 residues. CDR1 KGHDR and CDR2 SFDVKD come from the germline V gene. This CDR3 reads CATSDSSALSGNTGELFF. The CDR3 DNA follows: TGTGCCACCAGTGATTCCTCAGCTCTTAGCGGGAACACCGGGGAGCTGTTTTTT.

The chain joins TRBV27 to TRBJ2-7; tentatively, D is TRBD2 (5 bases). The germline V and J ends were trimmed by 6 bases and 4 bases, with 22 bases remaining between them. The CDR3 totals 16 residues. Germline loops: CDR1 MNHEY, CDR2 SMNVEV (reference sequence). This chain's CDR3 is CASRLGYSGDRYEQYF. The CDR3 DNA follows: TGTGCCAGCAGGCTGGGGTACAGCGGAGACCGTTACGAGCAGTACTTC.

The chain uses TRBV11-3 and TRBJ1-3, with no clear D. With 1 base removed from V and 0 bases from J, the gap between germline ends came to 10 bases. This CDR3 has 16 residues. Germline V gene sequence: CDR1 SGHNT, CDR2 YENEEA. The CDR3 reads CASSLGDAFSGNTIYF. The CDR3 bases are TGTGCCAGCAGCTTAGGAGATGCATTCTCTGGAAACACCATATATTTT.

This rearrangement joins TRBV11-3 to TRBJ2-5, with D possibly matching TRBD2 (6 bases). V lost 1 base and J lost 1, with 19 bases in between. This CDR3 contains 18 residues. Germline CDR1 is SGHNT and CDR2 is YENEEA. The CDR3 bases are TGTGCCAGCAGCTTAGCCCTCTTTGTGGGAGGTCCCCAAGAGACCCAGTACTTC. Its protein product is CASSLALFVGGPQETQYF.

The V and J genes are TRBV7-9 and TRBJ2-7; D is possibly TRBD2 (6 bases). This CDR3 spans 11 amino acids. Germline V lookup: CDR1 SEHNR, CDR2 FQNEAQ (reference sequence). CDR3 bases: TGTGCTAGCGGCGGGGTCGGCGAGCAGTACTTC. It is translated as CASGGVGEQYF.

The rearrangement uses TRBV5-4 and TRBJ2-3; D is unclear. Germline CDR1 and CDR2: SGHNT and YYREEE (reference sequence). This CDR3 is 14 amino acids long. The germline V and J ends were trimmed by 1 base and 0 bases, with 6 bases remaining between them. CDR3 residues: CASSLSGSTDTQYF. The CDR3 region has the DNA TGTGCCAGCAGCTTGTCCGGGAGCACAGATACGCAGTATTTT. Filled out from reference TRBV5-4 and TRBJ2-3, the complete variable domain reads ETGVTQSPTHLIKTRGQQVTLRCSSQSGHNTVSWYQQALGQGPQFIFQYYREEENGRGNFPPRFSGLQFPNYSSELNVNALELDDSALYLCASSLSGSTDTQYFGPGTRLTVL.

Concerning this clone itself: An end of the junction does not agree with germline; a read error may underlie this. This rearrangement joins TRBV28 to TRBJ2-5; maybe TRBD1 (5 bases). CDR3 length equals 16 residues. Germline-derived CDR1 and CDR2 are MDHEN and SYDVKM. Here the CDR3 DNA reads TGTGCCAGCATTTTAATGGACACGGCGGTAGGAGTGACCCAGTACTTC. It encodes CASILMDTAVGVTQYF.

The chain is built from TRBV5-1 and TRBJ2-7; 14 bases are a match to TRBD2. The CDR3 has 16 residues. J lost 6 bases, V lost 1 base, and 6 bases had no gene match. Germline values: CDR1 SGHRS, CDR2 YFSETQ. CDR3 sequence: CASSLQGTSGSVEQYF. CDR3 DNA sequence: TGCGCCAGCAGCTTGCAGGGGACTAGCGGGAGTGTCGAGCAGTACTTC.

V is TRBV7-8 and J is TRBJ2-1; 11 positions match TRBD2. The CDR3 is 16 residues long. The germline gives CDR1 SGHVS, CDR2 FQNEAQ. The ends lost 4 bases at V and 4 bases at J; junction bases unmatched: 6. CDR3 nucleotides: TGTGCCAGCAGCTCAAAACTAGCGGGAGCGTACAATGAGCAGTTCTTC. Translating it yields CASSSKLAGAYNEQFF.

The chain joins TRBV28 to TRBJ1-4; unclear D gene. Germline V gene data show CDR1 as MDHEN and CDR2 as SYDVKM. CDR3 length: 11 residues. The ends were cut back, 7 bases at V and 5 bases at J, with 5 bases in the middle. Here the CDR3 DNA reads TGTGCCAGCAACGGGAATGAAAAACTGTTTTTT. As protein: CASNGNEKLFF. Full variable domain (rest looked up from reference TRBV28 and TRBJ1-4): DVKVTQSSRYLVKRTGEKVFLECVQDMDHENMFWYRQDPGLGLRLIYFSYDVKMKEKGDIPEGYSVSREKKERFSLILESASTNQTSMYLCASNGNEKLFFGSGTQLSVL.

This clone has just a few counts. The V gene is TRBV19, the J gene TRBJ1-1; D ambiguous. V was clipped by 2 bases and J by 3 bases, with 10 bases between them. Germline CDR1 reads LNHDA; CDR2 reads SQIVND (reference sequence). CDR3 length equals 14 residues. The CDR3 coding sequence is TGTGCCAGTAGTATAAGCCCCTATGACACTGAAGCTTTCTTT. Its translation is CASSISPYDTEAFF.